Listed here are 2 T cell receptor beta chains from one sample, sequenced in a study of blood T cell repertoires in COVID-19. Measured with immunoSEQ multiplex PCR; TCRdb has only the in-frame clones, and not every one. The table lists roughly 300,000 clones, 86% of them singletons. Input material: peripheral blood. The receptors here all came from a woman aged 25-40 years with COVID-19, enrolled during active disease.

The V and J genes are TRBV11-2 and TRBJ2-3, with 9 bases that match TRBD2. The germline V gene has CDR1 SGHAT and CDR2 FQNNGV. This CDR3 comprises 16 residues. V shed 2 bases, J shed 2 bases, and the junction held 5 bases outside the gene matches. The CDR3 DNA reads TGTGCCAGCAGCTTAATCAGCGGGGGGTTCACAGATACGCAGTATTTT. This translates into CASSLISGGFTDTQYF.

The gene calls are TRBV19 and TRBJ1-5; 7 bases map to TRBD1. The CDR3 has 13 amino acids. The germline V gene has CDR1 LNHDA and CDR2 SQIVND (reference sequence). With 11 bases clipped from V and 4 bases from J, the junction kept 8 bases outside the gene matches. The CDR3 reads CAVDGTANQPQHF. The CDR3 DNA reads as TGTGCCGTAGACGGGACAGCTAATCAGCCCCAGCATTTT.